These 19 T cell receptor beta chains share one sample of origin, sequenced in a study of T cells in Graves' hyperthyroidism and ophthalmopathy. TCR beta CDR3 sequences were amplified from RNA transcripts. When the TCR CDR3 underwent first-round RT-PCR, the HTBI primer set was used. TCRdb itself ran the multiplex PCR reads through MiXCR, one entry per CDR3 protein. Among 400,000 or so distinct CDR3 sequences listed, 13% to 15% were seen once. The sample comprised blood. These TCRs come from a woman aged 30 to 39 with Graves' ophthalmopathy.

The table lists this clonotype with many counts. The DNA for the CDR3 is TGCAGTGCTAGAGTGAGGATACCAACAGCCGGGGAGCTGTTTTTT. Amino acid sequence: CSARVRIPTAGELFF. The chain couples TRBV20-1 to TRBJ2-2, with unresolved D. The germline V gene has CDR1 DFQATT and CDR2 SNEGSKA (reference sequence). This CDR3 spans 15 amino acids. V dropped 1 base and J dropped 6 bases, with 15 bases sitting between them.

This clonotype was picked up many times. The rearrangement links TRBV3-1 to TRBJ2-4, with D possibly called TRBD1 or TRBD2 (5 bases each). The CDR3 runs to 16 residues. Germline CDR1 LGHDT, CDR2 YNNKEL (reference sequence). V shed 4 bases and J shed 7 bases, with 20 bases lying between them. The CDR3 DNA reads TGTGCCAGCAGCCTATCTGATCGGGACCCGCGCAACATTCAGTACTTC. As protein: CASSLSDRDPRNIQYF.

In its sample, this clonotype was seen many times. The chain employs TRBV20-1 and TRBJ1-2; no definite D call. The CDR3 loop spans 12 amino acids. Germline loops: CDR1 DFQATT, CDR2 SNEGSKA (reference sequence). Trimming pared 3 bases from V and 5 bases from J, leaving 10 bases between. CDR3 amino acids: CSARPGGYGYTF. CDR3 DNA sequence: TGCAGTGCTAGGCCTGGCGGGTATGGCTACACCTTC.

This chain uses TRBV11-2 with TRBJ2-2, with unresolved D. CDR3 length equals 15 residues. V was pared by 1 base and J by 4 bases, with 10 bases between. CDR1 is SGHAT, CDR2 FQNNGV, per germline. The CDR3 reads CASSLVSWSTGELFF. CDR3 nucleotides: TGTGCCAGCAGCTTAGTGTCTTGGAGCACCGGGGAGCTGTTTTTT.

The chain joins TRBV15 to TRBJ1-5; 9 bases fit TRBD1. Germline assignment: CDR1 LNHNV and CDR2 YYDKDF (reference sequence). The CDR3 sequence is 17 residues long. V was clipped by 1 base and J by 1 base; unmatched bases: 5. In nucleotides, the CDR3 is TGTGCCACCAGCAGAGGGACAGGGGCAACCAGCAATCAGCCCCAGCATTTT. Its translation: CATSRGTGATSNQPQHF.

This clonotype appeared a few times. The rearrangement joins TRBV6-4 to TRBJ2-7, with D possibly being TRBD2 (5 bases). Trimming stripped 5 bases from V and 2 bases from J, with 22 bases between. Germline-derived CDR1 and CDR2 are MRHNA and SNTAGT. The CDR3 is made up of 17 amino acids. CDR3 in DNA: TGTGCCAGCAGTTCCCTCACCAGGCGCCCCGGGACCTACGAGCAGTACTTC. Translation: CASSSLTRRPGTYEQYF.

Only a few counts were recorded for this clonotype. This rearrangement joins TRBV7-8 to TRBJ1-6, with 10 bases lining up with TRBD1. The V gene end was trimmed by 0 bases and the J gene end by 9 bases; junction bases not matched to a gene: 8. The germline gives CDR1 SGHVS, CDR2 FQNEAQ. The CDR3 totals 17 residues. CDR3 in amino acids: CASSLASGQGVGSPLHF. CDR3 nucleotide sequence: TGTGCCAGCAGCTTAGCGTCCGGACAGGGGGTAGGTTCACCCCTCCACTTT.

The chain has TRBV20-1 and TRBJ2-5; TRBD2 agrees at 13 bases. The CDR3 runs 18 residues. Unmatched junction bases numbered 12, after V lost 4 bases and J lost 1 base. Germline V gene lookup returns CDR1 DFQATT and CDR2 SNEGSKA (reference sequence). CDR3 amino acids: CSATTLTSGGLIQETQYF. DNA for the CDR3: TGCAGTGCTACGACTTTGACTAGCGGGGGGTTAATCCAAGAGACCCAGTACTTC.

This clonotype was seen many times. CDR3 sequence reads: CASEGQGVIDTGELFF. CDR3 sequence (DNA): TGTGCCAGCGAAGGACAGGGTGTTATAGACACCGGGGAGCTGTTTTTT. This chain connects TRBV11-2 to TRBJ2-2, with 8 bases matching TRBD1. The CDR3 has 16 residues. V lost 8 bases to trimming and J lost 3 bases; unmatched junction nucleotides: 11. The germline gives CDR1 SGHAT, CDR2 FQNNGV.

This rearrangement joins TRBV20-1 to TRBJ2-7; D may be TRBD1 or TRBD2 (5 bases each). V lost 6 bases and J 3 bases, leaving 9 bases between the germline ends. The CDR3 has 11 residues. Germline CDR1 DFQATT, CDR2 SNEGSKA (reference sequence). The CDR3 region has the DNA TGCAGTGCAGGGACCGACTACGAGCAGTACTTC. Residues: CSAGTDYEQYF.

Comment on this clonotype: One end of the junction does not line up with germline, which may come from a read error. V gene TRBV7-9 combines with J gene TRBJ2-7, with TRBD2 matching 8 bases. The CDR3 covers 17 residues. Germline CDR1 is SEHNR and CDR2 is FQNEAQ (reference sequence). CDR3 residues: CASSLDPRGDFSYEQCF. The CDR3 coding sequence is TGTGCCAGCAGCTTAGACCCGCGGGGGGACTTTAGCTACGAGCAGTGCTTC.

This clonotype was detected ten times or more. V and J are TRBV29-1 and TRBJ2-2; TRBD2 matches 12 bases. The trim removed 2 bases at V and 7 bases at J, leaving 11 bases unmatched. The CDR3 has 17 residues. Germline loops: CDR1 SQVTM, CDR2 ANQGSEA. The CDR3 sequence is CSVELRASGGAGGELFF. The CDR3 DNA reads TGCAGCGTTGAATTAAGGGCTAGCGGGGGGGCCGGCGGGGAGCTGTTTTTT.

The chain is built from TRBV3-1 and TRBJ1-1, with D hard to call. V gave up 1 base and J gave up 4 bases, with 10 bases separating them. The length of the CDR3 is 14 residues. Per the germline V gene, CDR1 is LGHDT and CDR2 is YNNKEL (reference sequence). CDR3 coding DNA: TGTGCCAGCAGCCAAGGGCCGTTGAGCACTGAAGCTTTCTTT. Its protein product is CASSQGPLSTEAFF.

At least ten counts were recorded for this clonotype. The V and J genes are TRBV3-1 and TRBJ2-3, with TRBD1 identical over 9 bases. The CDR3 has 15 residues. The V segment lost 4 bases and the J segment 2 bases; nucleotides outside the gene matches: 4. The germline gives CDR1 LGHDT, CDR2 YNNKEL (reference sequence). CDR3 sequence (DNA): TGTGCCAGCAGCCGGGGACAGGGCTACACAGATACGCAGTATTTT. Translating it yields CASSRGQGYTDTQYF.

This clonotype was observed many times. This chain connects TRBV28 to TRBJ2-7; 8 positions agree with TRBD1. CDR1 is MDHEN, CDR2 SYDVKM, per germline. CDR3 length: 14 amino acids. V shed 5 bases and J 4 bases; nucleotides not matched to a gene: 7. The CDR3 protein is CASSIGQGSYEQYF. The CDR3 DNA is TGTGCCAGCAGTATAGGACAGGGTTCATACGAGCAGTACTTC.

At least ten counts were recorded for this clonotype. In DNA, the CDR3 is TGTGCCAGCAGCCACCCGAAGGGGTCGACAGGGCGGACCGGGGAGCTGTTTTTT. Its translation: CASSHPKGSTGRTGELFF. The V and J genes are TRBV7-9 and TRBJ2-2; 7 bases agree with TRBD1. With 5 bases clipped from V and 5 bases from J, the junction kept 17 bases outside the gene matches. The CDR3 covers 18 residues. Germline V gives CDR1 SEHNR, CDR2 FQNEAQ (reference sequence).

Many counts were recorded for this clonotype. The chain carries TRBV6-1 and TRBJ1-2; 7 bases agree with TRBD1. CDR3 length: 15 amino acids. Germline V CDR1 and CDR2: MNHNS, SASEGT. J lost 5 bases, V lost 8 bases, and 14 bases had no gene match. The CDR3 spells CASYDGTDHKYGYTF. The DNA of the CDR3 is TGTGCCAGCTATGACGGGACAGATCACAAGTATGGCTACACCTTC.

This clonotype showed up just a few times. The chain recombines TRBV4-2 with TRBJ2-1; D possibly corresponds to TRBD2 (5 bases). CDR1 is LGHNA and CDR2 is YNFKEQ in the germline V gene. Trimming stripped 1 base from V and 9 bases from J, with 13 bases between. CDR3 length: 14 residues. The CDR3 nucleotides are TGTGCCAGCAGCCAAGTAAATAGCGAGAGTGAGCAGTTCTTC. It is translated as CASSQVNSESEQFF.

This clonotype was seen at least ten times. The chain joins TRBV6-1 to TRBJ2-7; 8 positions agree with TRBD2. With V trimmed by 6 bases and J by 0 bases, 7 bases remained unmatched. Germline CDR1 is MNHNS and CDR2 is SASEGT. The length of the CDR3 is 15 residues. The CDR3 bases are TGTGCCAGCAGGTCCAAGCGGGGGAGCTCCTACGAGCAGTACTTC. This encodes CASRSKRGSSYEQYF.